The 2 T cell receptor beta chains presented below share a single source sample, sequenced in a study of early T cells in non-severe SARS-CoV-2 infection. MiXCR, applied by TCRdb to the 5' RACE reads, yields one record per CDR3 protein. The data show tens of thousands of distinct CDR3 sequences, 10% to 15% seen once. Sequenced: whole blood. All receptors derive from an adult who was a healthcare worker with PCR-confirmed SARS-CoV-2 infection or an uninfected control (not recorded which).

This clonotype was detected only a few times. The chain combines TRBV29-1 with TRBJ2-3, with 8 nucleotides matching TRBD2. Germline loops: CDR1 SQVTM, CDR2 ANQGSEA. This CDR3 contains 16 residues. The V segment lost 5 bases and the J segment 0 bases; nucleotides outside the gene matches: 10. CDR3 protein: CSVPNGLAKSTDTQYF. CDR3 DNA: TGCAGCGTTCCGAATGGACTAGCCAAAAGCACAGATACGCAGTATTTT.

In its sample, this clonotype was seen many times. The chain carries TRBV12-3 or TRBV12-4 and TRBJ2-5; the match to TRBD2 covers 11 bases. Trimming took 5 bases from V and 4 from J; bases not matched to a gene: 6. CDR3 length: 15 residues. In DNA, the CDR3 is TGTGCCAGCAGTCCGGGACTAGCGGTCGTAGAGACCCAGTACTTC. This gives the protein CASSPGLAVVETQYF.